A single sample gave rise to the 14 T cell receptor beta chains below, sequenced in a study of patients and donors after allogeneic stem cell transplantation. TCRdb re-called the RT-PCR reads with MiXCR, one entry per CDR3 protein. The table has about 87,000 distinct CDR3 sequences, 5% seen once. Sequenced: blood, either unsorted or a sorted T cell fraction (not recorded which). The source is a human donor who was either an allogeneic HSCT recipient or a stem cell or donor lymphocyte infusion donor (not recorded which). It is not recorded whose cells these are; they may come from a transplant donor.

V usage is TRBV11-3 and J usage is TRBJ1-2, with D tentatively TRBD1 (5 bases). Germline CDR1 and CDR2: SGHNT and YENEEA. V gave up 5 bases and J gave up 2 bases, with 15 bases separating them. The CDR3 runs 15 residues. The CDR3 DNA reads TGTGCCAGCAGCGACCCGTTTGGGGCGAACTATGGCTACACCTTC. This codes for CASSDPFGANYGYTF.

This clonotype was counted many times. This rearrangement joins TRBV20-1 to TRBJ2-7, with TRBD1 matching over 7 bases. After removal of 6 bases from V and 5 bases from J, the junction contained 10 bases not matched to a gene. This CDR3 spans 13 amino acids. CDR1 is DFQATT and CDR2 is SNEGSKA in the germline V gene (reference sequence). CDR3 nucleotides: TGCAGTGCGGAGACAGGGAAAACGGACGAGCAGTACTTC. Amino acids: CSAETGKTDEQYF.

This clonotype was detected a few times. V usage is TRBV5-5 and J usage is TRBJ1-6; a possible D gene is TRBD1 (6 bases). The CDR3 covers 14 residues. V was cut by 6 bases and J by 8 bases, with 15 bases left in between. Germline CDR1 and CDR2: SGHKS and YYEKEE (reference sequence). The CDR3 DNA follows: TGTGCCAGCACCCGGGGGGCCGGGGATTCACCCCTCCACTTT. It translates to CASTRGAGDSPLHF.

There are a few counts of this clonotype. V is TRBV7-2 and J is TRBJ2-7, with D perhaps TRBD2 (6 bases). V was cut by 1 base and J by 3 bases, with 7 bases left in between. The CDR3 spans 13 residues. CDR1 and CDR2 (germline): SGHTA, FQGNSA. The CDR3 sequence: CASSLGGIYEQYF. DNA of the CDR3: TGTGCCAGCAGCTTAGGCGGGATCTACGAGCAGTACTTC. The full variable domain, with the rest looked up from reference TRBV7-2 and TRBJ2-7, is GAGVSQSPSNKVTEKGKDVELRCDPISGHTALYWYRQSLGQGLEFLIYFQGNSAPDKSGLPSDRFSAERTGGSVSTLTIQRTQQEDSAVYLCASSLGGIYEQYFGPGTRLTVT.

A note on this clonotype: A read error may explain this, as a much larger clone is one base away. This chain joins TRBV7-9 and TRBJ1-6; D is undetermined. The germline V gene has CDR1 SEHNR and CDR2 FQNEAQ (reference sequence). The CDR3 sequence is 15 residues long. The CDR3 region is CSSSPIVGSNSPLHF. CDR3 in DNA: TGTTCCAGCAGCCCTATTGTAGGGAGTAATTCACCCCTCCACTTT.

This clonotype was counted many times. The V and J genes are TRBV5-5 and TRBJ2-2, with unresolved D. V lost 3 bases, J lost 14 bases, and 17 bases lay in between. Germline V gives CDR1 SGHKS, CDR2 YYEKEE (reference sequence). This CDR3 spans 13 amino acids. The CDR3 DNA reads TGTGCCAGCAGCTCGGCTAGGAGTGGGATCCTGTTTTTT. This translates into CASSSARSGILFF.

This chain joins TRBV7-3 and TRBJ2-7; D possibly corresponds to TRBD2 (5 bases). The CDR3 extends over 15 amino acids. The germline V gene has CDR1 SGHTA and CDR2 FQGTGA. The ends were cut back, 2 bases at V and 2 bases at J, with 13 bases in the middle. This chain's CDR3 is CASSLGGPLAYEQYF. CDR3 sequence (DNA): TGTGCCAGCAGCTTAGGAGGACCGCTTGCCTACGAGCAGTACTTC.

This clonotype was counted only a few times. This rearrangement joins TRBV10-3 to TRBJ2-7; D not certain. Germline assignment: CDR1 ENHRY and CDR2 SYGVKD. The CDR3 extends over 12 amino acids. V lost 6 bases and J 1 base, leaving 7 bases between the germline ends. CDR3 in amino acids: CAISRQSYEQYF. The CDR3 bases are TGTGCCATCAGCCGGCAGTCCTACGAGCAGTACTTC.

This clonotype has at least ten counts. This chain's CDR3 is CASSQGASSYEQYF. CDR3 bases: TGTGCCAGCTCACAGGGGGCATCAAGCTACGAGCAGTACTTC. The chain uses TRBV18 and TRBJ2-7; 7 bases match TRBD1. Per germline, CDR1 KGHSH and CDR2 LQKENI. V lost 4 bases and J lost 3; bases outside the gene matches: 6. The CDR3 totals 14 residues.

At least ten counts were recorded for this clonotype. This chain connects TRBV28 to TRBJ2-1, with D maybe TRBD2 (6 bases). The CDR3 consists of 18 residues. V gave up 4 bases and J gave up 2 bases, with 21 bases separating them. Germline values: CDR1 MDHEN, CDR2 SYDVKM. CDR3 residues: CASSSQTRRAFTYNEQFF. The CDR3 nucleotides are TGTGCCAGCAGTTCCCAGACTAGACGCGCCTTCACCTACAATGAGCAGTTCTTC. The complete variable domain, with remaining parts taken from reference TRBV28 and TRBJ2-1, reads DVKVTQSSRYLVKRTGEKVFLECVQDMDHENMFWYRQDPGLGLRLIYFSYDVKMKEKGDIPEGYSVSREKKERFSLILESASTNQTSMYLCASSSQTRRAFTYNEQFFGPGTRLTVL.

This clonotype was found many times. This chain uses TRBV6-2 or TRBV6-3 with TRBJ1-5, with 7 bases lining up with TRBD1. Germline-derived CDR1 and CDR2 are MNHEY and SVGEGT. The CDR3 spans 15 residues. Trimming removed 5 bases from V and 0 bases from J; junction bases left unmatched: 4. DNA for the CDR3: TGTGCCAGCAGTCGAGGACAGGTTAGCAATCAGCCCCAGCATTTT. This translates into CASSRGQVSNQPQHF.

In regard to this clonotype: Germline and junction disagree at one end, which may indicate a read error. This chain links TRBV7-9 with TRBJ1-4, with D tentatively TRBD1 (5 bases). Germline loops: CDR1 SEHNR, CDR2 FQNEAQ (reference sequence). CDR3 length equals 15 residues. The CDR3 DNA reads as TGTGCCAGCGGCTTACGAAGGGGAGCTAATGAAAAACTGTTTTTT. This codes for CASGLRRGANEKLFF.

This clonotype was detected only a few times. This sequence joins TRBV12-3 or TRBV12-4 and TRBJ1-5, with D perhaps matching TRBD1 (6 bases). V was clipped by 2 bases and J by 7 bases, with 9 bases between them. CDR3 size: 13 residues. The CDR3 DNA sequence: TGTGCCAGCAGTTTACAGGGGTTGCAGCCCCAGCATTTT. Protein sequence: CASSLQGLQPQHF.

Many counts were recorded for this clonotype. The V and J genes are TRBV7-9 and TRBJ2-5; 9 nucleotides match TRBD1. This CDR3 is built from 14 residues. Trimming removed 3 bases from V and 4 bases from J; junction bases left unmatched: 3. Germline CDR1 is SEHNR and CDR2 is FQNEAQ (reference sequence). The CDR3 here is CASSFGGQGETQYF. Here the CDR3 DNA reads TGTGCCAGCAGCTTTGGGGGACAGGGAGAGACCCAGTACTTC.